This T cell receptor beta chain was profiled in a study of response to subunit inactivated influenza vaccine. Findings and caveats of the study: It was suggested by the authors that few new T cells are recruited by each seasonal influenza vaccination.

V lost 3 bases to trimming and J lost 6 bases, with 9 bases between them. Germline V gene sequence: CDR1 SGHRS, CDR2 YFSETQ. There are 13 residues in the CDR3. This clonotype was detected only a few times. The antigen is unknown. TCRdb re-derived calls from the RT-PCR reads in MiXCR, one entry per CDR3 protein. The sample consists of 400,000 to 650,000 distinct CDR3 sequences, approximately 6.9% of them appearing once. The origin of this receptor is a man between 50 and 70 years old who received an inactivated influenza vaccine. Sample: PBMCs from blood, taken roughly 24 months after vaccination. The chain links TRBV5-1 to TRBJ2-2, with D uncertain. The CDR3 sequence: CASSSAKSGELFF. For the CDR3, the DNA is TGCGCCAGCAGCTCCGCCAAGTCCGGGGAGCTGTTTTTT. Full variable domain (remainder filled in from reference TRBV5-1 and TRBJ2-2): KAGVTQTPRYLIKTRGQQVTLSCSPISGHRSVSWYQQTPGQGLQFLFEYFSETQRNKGNFPGRFSGRQFSNSRSEMNVSTLELGDSALYLCASSSAKSGELFFGEGSRLTVL.